This entry features one T cell receptor beta chain sequence. Antigen unknown. The germline V gene encodes CDR1 SGDLS and CDR2 YYNGEE. V was pared by 4 bases and J by 8 bases, with 18 bases between. This CDR3 is built from 15 residues. Produced via immunoSEQ multiplex PCR; TCRdb's table is partial and in-frame only. The sample gives under 200,000 clones, 94% of which show up once; about 0.3% is in the top ten. This sample stems from a study of OX40 agonist ivuxolimab in advanced cancers. In the study overall: Melanoma, hepatocellular carcinoma, head and neck or renal cell cancer occurred in dose-escalation patients. Study observations and caveats: Compared with others, partial responders at 0.1-3.0 mg/kg displayed clonal expansion among the lowest. In CD8+ T cells, expanded clones were on average more numerous than in CD4+.

Here the sequenced sample was CD4+ or CD8+ T cells sorted from blood, taken in a trial of the OX40 agonist ivuxolimab. The sequence derives from an adult with an advanced solid tumor such as melanoma, head and neck, liver or kidney cancer. This chain links TRBV9 with TRBJ1-4; the D gene is possibly TRBD1 (5 bases). The CDR3 sequence is CASSRTVGAEEKLFF. The CDR3 DNA reads as TGTGCCAGCAGCCGTACCGTCGGGGCCGAAGAAAAACTGTTTTTT. Complete variable domain (other parts from reference TRBV9 and TRBJ1-4): DSGVTQTPKHLITATGQRVTLRCSPRSGDLSVYWYQQSLDQGLQFLIQYYNGEERAKGNILERFSAQQFPDLHSELNLSSLELGDSALYFCASSRTVGAEEKLFFGSGTQLSVL.